These T cell receptor beta chains were read from a single sample in a study of cytomegalovirus exposure and HLA in healthy donors. The data were produced by immunoSEQ multiplex PCR, yet TCRdb's version contains in-frame clones alone and is incomplete. The repertoire has over 110,000 clones, around 90% of them found once; the top ten carry around 10%. Sequenced input: PBMCs. Receptors were obtained from a man between 18 and 29 years old in good health and CMV-seropositive. The CDR3 runs from the conserved cysteine through the conserved F or W. The D gene is left open where the match is weak. Some rows have no size entry. The others give once, few or many, or a class for an expanded clone.

D gene,clone size,V gene,J gene,CDR3 DNA,CDR3 protein
TRBD1,.,TRBV6-1,TRBJ2-1,TGTGCCAGCAGAGAAGAGACAGGGGCCCCCAATGAGCAGTTCTTC,CASREETGAPNEQFF
.,.,TRBV25-1,TRBJ1-2,TGTGCCAGCAGTGAACCAGGGAAATATAACTATGGCTACACCTTC,CASSEPGKYNYGYTF
TRBD2,.,TRBV6-1,TRBJ2-2,TGTGCCAGCAGTGAACTAGCGGGAGAGGGCACCGGGGAGCTGTTTTTT,CASSELAGEGTGELFF
TRBD1,once,TRBV15,TRBJ1-2,TGTGCCACCAGCAGAGACCCGGGCGGGGACAGCTCTGGCTACACCTTC,CATSRDPGGDSSGYTF
.,once,TRBV28,TRBJ1-1,TGTGCCAGCAGACCCGTCGCTGGGGCTGTTATGAACACTGAAGCTTTCTTT,CASRPVAGAVMNTEAFF
TRBD1,.,TRBV6-6,TRBJ2-1,TGTGCCAGCAGTTACGGACAGGGAGCCTACAATGAGCAGTTCTTC,CASSYGQGAYNEQFF
.,.,TRBV30,TRBJ1-2,TGTGCCGGGCGGGCCCCGCGGGGATATGGCTACACCTTC,CAGRAPRGYGYTF
.,.,TRBV2,TRBJ2-6,TGTGCCAGCAGTGTTTCGGGAGGGGCCAACGTCCTGACTTTC,CASSVSGGANVLTF
.,.,TRBV18,TRBJ1-1,TGTGCCAGCTCACCACCCCAGGGCTTGAACACTGAAGCTTTCTTT,CASSPPQGLNTEAFF
TRBD2,.,TRBV11-3,TRBJ2-7,TGTGCCAGCAGCCGGACTAGCGGGACCCACTCCTACGAGCAGTACTTC,CASSRTSGTHSYEQYF
TRBD2,.,TRBV2,TRBJ2-3,TGTGCCAGCAGACTCTCTAGCGGTCCAACCCATACGCAGTATTTT,CASRLSSGPTHTQYF
.,once,TRBV9,TRBJ1-4,TGTGCCAGCAGCGTCAGCGAGGTGGGGCCTGCAACTAATGAAAAACTGTTTTTT,CASSVSEVGPATNEKLFF
.,many,TRBV7-9,TRBJ1-4,TGTGCCAGCAGAGGGGTGGATGAAAAACTGTTTTTT,CASRGVDEKLFF
.,.,TRBV7-8,TRBJ1-5,TGTGCCAGCAGCTTAGCGCAGGGATTTAGTCAGCCCCAGCATTTT,CASSLAQGFSQPQHF
.,.,TRBV5-6,TRBJ1-4,TGTGCCAGCAACCTCAGGGGCTTTTCTAATGAAAAACTGTTTTTT,CASNLRGFSNEKLFF
TRBD1,.,TRBV18,TRBJ1-2,TGTGCCAGCTCTGGGCAGGGGGACTATGGCTACACCTTC,CASSGQGDYGYTF
TRBD1,.,TRBV9,TRBJ2-7,TGTGCCAGCAGCGTCGGGACAGGGTCCACCGAGCAGTACTTC,CASSVGTGSTEQYF
.,.,TRBV19,TRBJ2-5,TGTGCCAGTAGTTTGGCCAGGGGGGCAAACTTTCAAGAGACCCAGTACTTC,CASSLARGANFQETQYF
.,.,TRBV18,TRBJ2-7,TGTGCCAGCTCAGAAGGACAGGGAGGGTACGAGCAGTACTTC,CASSEGQGGYEQYF
TRBD2,.,TRBV5-8,TRBJ2-7,TGTGCCAGCAGCCTGCGACTAGCGGGACACTACGAGCAGTACTTC,CASSLRLAGHYEQYF
.,.,TRBV18,TRBJ2-5,TGTGCCAGCTCACAGGGGGGGCAAGAGACCCAGTACTTC,CASSQGGQETQYF
.,.,TRBV7-9,TRBJ1-1,TGTGCCAGCAGCCCGGGAGCGAACACTGAAGCTTTCTTT,CASSPGANTEAFF
.,once,TRBV5-8,TRBJ2-3,TGTGCCAGCGGTAGCCCTAGCACAGATACGCAGTATTTT,CASGSPSTDTQYF
.,few,TRBV27,TRBJ1-2,TGTGCCAGCAAGGGGAGGGGCCCCAACTATGGCTACACCTTC,CASKGRGPNYGYTF
TRBD1,once,TRBV5-5,TRBJ1-6,TGTGCCAGCAGGCCCGGGACAGTCAATAATTCACCCCTCCACTTT,CASRPGTVNNSPLHF
TRBD2,.,TRBV30,TRBJ2-3,TGTGCCTGGACCCCCCCGGGGAGGGTAAATACGCAGTATTTT,CAWTPPGRVNTQYF
.,.,TRBV5-1,TRBJ2-5,TGCGCCAGCAGCCCGACTCCGGAAGAGACCCAGTACTTC,CASSPTPEETQYF
.,.,TRBV25-1,TRBJ2-7,TGTGCCAGCAGTGAATCTGTCACTAGATACGAGCAGTACTTC,CASSESVTRYEQYF
TRBD2,.,TRBV6-5,TRBJ2-5,TGTGCCAGCAGTTCGATAGCGGGGGAAGAGACCCAGTACTTC,CASSSIAGEETQYF
TRBD2,.,TRBV7-9,TRBJ2-1,TGTGCCAGCAGCGTTCTAGCGGGAGTACCCATCTTC,CASSVLAGVPIF
.,.,TRBV5-4,TRBJ1-1,TGTGCCAGCAGCCTCCCCGGGGGGCTAAACACTGAAGCTTTCTTT,CASSLPGGLNTEAFF
TRBD2,.,TRBV6-1,TRBJ2-5,TGTGCCAGCAGTGTTCGGACTAGTCGAGAGACCCAGTACTTC,CASSVRTSRETQYF
TRBD1,once,TRBV5-4,TRBJ1-4,TGTGCCAGCAGGGCGGACAGGGGGAATGAAAAACTGTTTTTT,CASRADRGNEKLFF
.,.,TRBV28,TRBJ1-3,TGTGCCAGCACCATCCCAGGTGTATCTGGAAACACCATATATTTT,CASTIPGVSGNTIYF
.,.,TRBV7-8,TRBJ1-5,TGTGCCAGCAGCTTAGGACTGACTCAGCCCCAGCATTTT,CASSLGLTQPQHF
.,.,TRBV29-1,TRBJ2-2,TGCAGCGTGGAACAGGGCTGGAACACCGGGGAGCTGTTTTTT,CSVEQGWNTGELFF